These T cell receptor beta chains were read from a single sample in a study of STAT3 mutations in large granular lymphocyte leukemia. Using immunoSEQ multiplex PCR, the repertoire was profiled, and TCRdb retains in-frame clones only, with some absent. The table shows more than 7,000 clones, with roughly nine tenths occurring only once. Sequenced: peripheral blood mononuclear cells. The receptor set was obtained from a man at least 80 years old with T-cell large granular lymphocyte leukemia. Some clones in this sample may be carry-over from other donors' samples. Each CDR3 is given with its conserved first and last residue. Fields, in order: D gene, V gene, J gene, clone size, CDR3 DNA, CDR3 protein. The D gene is left open where the match is weak. Size is omitted from some rows. Given values are once, few, many or a class for expanded clones.

.	TRBV7-2	TRBJ2-6	.	TGTGCCAGCACATCCTTCTCTGGGGCCAACGTCCTGACTTTC	CASTSFSGANVLTF
.	TRBV6-1	TRBJ2-7	once	TGTGCCAGCGGGGGTTGGGCATACGAGCAGTACTTC	CASGGWAYEQYF
TRBD1	TRBV7-8	TRBJ2-2	.	TGTGCCAGCAGCGGGGGGACAGGAAACACCGGGGAGCTGTTTTTT	CASSGGTGNTGELFF
.	TRBV6-5	TRBJ2-3	.	TGTGCCAGCAGAGGACAAGTCCTTGGAGATACGCAGTATTTT	CASRGQVLGDTQYF
.	TRBV4-1	TRBJ1-5	.	TGCGCCAGCAGCCAAGATGGAAGGGGGGTTCCCAATCAGCCCCAGCATTTT	CASSQDGRGVPNQPQHF
.	TRBV4-3	TRBJ1-2	.	TGCGCCAGCAGCCAAGCTCTGGGGGTTATCGGGGGCTACACCTTC	CASSQALGVIGGYTF
.	TRBV30	TRBJ1-5	.	TGTGCCTGGAGCGCGTTGATTGGAGAGCCCCAGCATTTT	CAWSALIGEPQHF
.	TRBV27	TRBJ2-3	.	TGTGCCAGCAGTTTATGGGCCGGGAGAACAGATACGCAGTATTTT	CASSLWAGRTDTQYF
.	TRBV7-3	TRBJ1-2	.	TGTGCCAGCAGCCCCGGCTCGAACCCCTATGGCTACACCTTC	CASSPGSNPYGYTF
TRBD2	TRBV28	TRBJ2-5	.	TGTGCCAGCAACCCGGGGGGAAAGGAGACCCAGTACTTC	CASNPGGKETQYF
.	TRBV18	TRBJ2-2	.	TGTGCCAGCTCACCACCCGACACCGGGGAGCTGTTTTTT	CASSPPDTGELFF
.	TRBV5-1	TRBJ2-1	.	TGCGCCAGCAGCCCGACGGGAACCTACAATGAGCAGTTCTTC	CASSPTGTYNEQFF
.	TRBV6-5	TRBJ1-5	.	TGTGCCAGCAGCGAAATCAGGGGCAATCAGCCCCAGCATTTT	CASSEIRGNQPQHF
.	TRBV19	TRBJ1-2	.	TGTGCCAGTAGTATCGGTCCAGCGTTTCATGGCTACACCTTC	CASSIGPAFHGYTF
.	TRBV27	TRBJ2-3	.	TGTGCCAGCAGCCCCGGTAGGACGCAGTATTTT	CASSPGRTQYF
.	TRBV11-2	TRBJ2-1	.	TGTGCCAGCAGCTTAGTGGCTTGGAATGAGCAGTTCTTC	CASSLVAWNEQFF
.	TRBV7-9	TRBJ2-1	.	TGTGCCAGCATTCTCGGGGGAGACGGGCAGTTCTTC	CASILGGDGQFF
TRBD1	TRBV7-9	TRBJ1-1	.	TGTGCCAGCAGCTTCGGACAGGCGAACACTGAAGCTTTCTTT	CASSFGQANTEAFF
.	TRBV10-3	TRBJ2-7	.	TGTGCCATCAGTGAAGCACGGGGGCGCGGGCAGTACTTC	CAISEARGRGQYF
.	TRBV5-1	TRBJ2-7	once	TGCGCCAGCAGCTGGTGGGGGAACGAGCAGTACTTC	CASSWWGNEQYF
.	TRBV7-9	TRBJ1-1	.	TGTGCCAGCAGCTTACATGGTACTGAAGCTTTCTTT	CASSLHGTEAFF
.	TRBV18	TRBJ2-7	.	TGTGCCAGCTCACCAAGGAATCTACTCAGCCCCTACGAGCAGTACTTC	CASSPRNLLSPYEQYF
.	TRBV7-9	TRBJ1-1	.	TGTGCCAGCAGGCCCAGACTAACCGAGGTCACTGAAGCTTTCTTT	CASRPRLTEVTEAFF
.	TRBV27	TRBJ2-1	once	TGTGCCAGCAGTTCACAGGGAGGGGAGTTCTTC	CASSSQGGEFF
.	TRBV30	TRBJ1-6	.	TGTGCCTGGAGTGGGCAGGTTAATTCACCCCTCCACTTT	CAWSGQVNSPLHF
TRBD1	TRBV6-6	TRBJ2-5	once	TGTGCCAGCAGTTTAACAGGGGAAGAGACCCAGTACTTC	CASSLTGEETQYF
.	TRBV5-1	TRBJ2-7	.	TGCGCCAGCAGCTTGGGGGGGGCTGGATACGAGCAGTACTTC	CASSLGGAGYEQYF
.	TRBV7-2	TRBJ2-7	.	TGTGCCAGCAGCTTTGGGGGAAGGGATTACGAGCAGTACTTC	CASSFGGRDYEQYF
.	TRBV9	TRBJ2-3	.	TGTGCCAGCAGCGTGTCAGGGGTAGCAGATACGCAGTATTTT	CASSVSGVADTQYF
.	TRBV5-4	TRBJ2-1	.	TGTGCCAGCAGCTACCCCGGGACACTGGGTGAGCAGTTCTTC	CASSYPGTLGEQFF
.	TRBV30	TRBJ1-6	.	TGTGCCTGGACACGCTCCTATAATTCACCCCTCCACTTT	CAWTRSYNSPLHF
.	TRBV2	TRBJ2-7	.	TGTGCCAGCAGTGAAGCGCGGTACGAGCAGTACTTC	CASSEARYEQYF
.	TRBV27	TRBJ1-6	medium-sized	TGTGCCAGCAGTGTGGTCTCCTATAATTCACCCCTCCACTTT	CASSVVSYNSPLHF
.	TRBV4-3	TRBJ2-7	.	TGCGCCAGCAGCCGGACAATCTCCTACGAGCAGTACTTC	CASSRTISYEQYF
.	TRBV13	TRBJ1-3	.	TGTGCCAGCAGCTTCCTGACCGGGACGGGGGGGTCTGGAAACACCATATATTTT	CASSFLTGTGGSGNTIYF
.	TRBV19	TRBJ1-2	few	TGTGCCAGTAACAATGAAAGAATTAATTCGAACTATGGCTACACCTTC	CASNNERINSNYGYTF
.	TRBV19	TRBJ1-1	.	TGTGCCAGTAGTATAGATCACGGAAACACTGAAGCTTTCTTT	CASSIDHGNTEAFF
.	TRBV19	TRBJ2-5	.	TGTGCCAGTAGTGGGTGGGGCAGGCCCCACCAAGAGACCCAGTACTTC	CASSGWGRPHQETQYF
.	TRBV5-4	TRBJ2-7	once	TGTGCCAGCAGCTTGCAACAGGTCCCTCAGGAGCAGTACTTC	CASSLQQVPQEQYF
.	TRBV13	TRBJ2-7	.	TGTGCCAGCAGCTTAGCGGCCCTTCCTGCAGAGCAGTACTTC	CASSLAALPAEQYF
.	TRBV4-1	TRBJ1-2	.	TGCGCCAGCAGCCAAGATTACAGCAACTATGGCTACACCTTC	CASSQDYSNYGYTF
.	TRBV18	TRBJ1-2	.	TGTGCCAGCTCACGGACTGGACCTAACTATGGCTACACCTTC	CASSRTGPNYGYTF
TRBD1	TRBV28	TRBJ2-5	.	TGTGCCAGCAAGGATCTGGACAGGCCCCAAGAGACCCAGTACTTC	CASKDLDRPQETQYF
TRBD1	TRBV5-5	TRBJ1-5	.	TGTGCCAGCAGCTTACCTGACAGGGGTCCCTATAGCAATCAGCCCCAGCATTTT	CASSLPDRGPYSNQPQHF
TRBD1	TRBV7-2	TRBJ1-1	.	TGTGCCAGCAGCCTTTTTCCAGGGGGCGCGGGTACTGAAGCTTTCTTT	CASSLFPGGAGTEAFF
TRBD1	TRBV4-2	TRBJ1-5	.	TGTGCCAGCAGCCGTACGACAGGGGGCAATCAGCCCCAGCATTTT	CASSRTTGGNQPQHF
TRBD2	TRBV9	TRBJ2-3	.	TGTGCCAGCACTGCTAGCGGGGCAGATACGCAGTATTTT	CASTASGADTQYF
.	TRBV15	TRBJ1-5	few	TGTGCCACCAGCAGCCTGGCGGGTCAGCCCCAGCATTTT	CATSSLAGQPQHF
TRBD2	TRBV4-3	TRBJ2-7	.	TGCGCCAGCAGCCCGACCTGGCGGGGGGCCACCTACGAGCAGTACTTC	CASSPTWRGATYEQYF
.	TRBV2	TRBJ1-2	.	TGTGCCAGCAGTGAATTGGGGCCTGACTGGGGCTACACCTTC	CASSELGPDWGYTF
TRBD1	TRBV6-6	TRBJ1-5	.	TGTGCCAGCAGTCAAACAGGGGGCAATCAGCCCCAGCATTTT	CASSQTGGNQPQHF
.	TRBV12-5	TRBJ1-2	.	TGTGCTAGTGGGGAGTATGGCTACACCTTC	CASGEYGYTF
.	TRBV4-1	TRBJ1-5	.	TGCGCCAGCAGCCAACAGGACTCACAAGGGCAGCCCCAGCATTTT	CASSQQDSQGQPQHF
.	TRBV9	TRBJ2-7	.	TGTGCCAGCAGCGTTGCCCCAGACAGAATCTACGAGCAGTACTTC	CASSVAPDRIYEQYF